This T cell receptor beta chain was captured by sequencing in a study of blood T cell repertoires in COVID-19. Study-wide background: COVID-19 samples from acute and convalescent phases originated in the United States, Italy and Spain. PBMCs, B-cell-depleted T cells, or T cells were the source of the cDNA or gDNA that made up the material.

Germline assignment: CDR1 LGHDT and CDR2 YNNKEL (reference sequence). The V segment lost 2 bases and the J segment 3 bases; nucleotides outside the gene matches: 4. The CDR3 runs to 15 residues. Per the original methods: Reference gene primers were amplified, and this amplification served to estimate nucleated cell counts. Only in-frame clones appear in the TCRdb table, and some are missing; sequencing was by immunoSEQ multiplex PCR. V and J calls and clone size are those listed in that table; D and trimming were worked out from the DNA. Seen here are fewer than 250,000 clones, around four fifths observed once, and the top ten hold roughly 6.4%.

The sample comprised peripheral blood. This TCR derives from a woman aged 55-75 years with active or convalescent COVID-19. The chain recombines TRBV3-1 (or the pseudogene TRBV3-2) with TRBJ2-3; TRBD1 agrees at 8 bases. The CDR3 here is CASSQQGAQTDTQYF. In nucleotides, the CDR3 is TGTGCCAGCAGCCAACAGGGGGCGCAGACAGATACGCAGTATTTT.